Many counts were recorded for the clone carrying this T cell receptor beta chain. Its antigen is unknown. The read is 3 residues too short to cover the CDR3 end, so that end is filled in from the germline J gene. These data are taken from a study of T cell clonality in common variable immunodeficiency. Clones were read by immunoSEQ multiplex PCR, and TCRdb kept only the in-frame ones, dropping some. The specimen has about 64,000 clones, none found just once. Broader study findings: Fewer deletions and N-nucleotide insertions were reportedly seen in common variable immunodeficiency TCR beta sequences. CVID subjects had higher TCRbeta clonality than healthy controls, most marked in about a third. Compared with controls, CVID subjects had fewer shared TCRbeta clones.

V was pared by 0 bases and J by 6 bases, with 18 bases between. The CDR3 loop spans 16 amino acids. CDR1 is DFQATT and CDR2 is SNEGSKA in the germline V gene (reference sequence). Each donor provided roughly 4.5 to 8.5 ml of heparinized whole blood. This chain joins TRBV20-1 and TRBJ2-1, with D possibly matching TRBD1 (7 bases). This receptor was taken from a person between 18 and 75 years old in good health. Specimen: peripheral blood mononuclear cells. CDR3 DNA, as far as it was read: TGCAGTGCTAGAGATGGAGGAGGGGGCAAGGGCAATGAG. Protein sequence: CSARDGGGGKGNE. The entire CDR3 reads CSARDGGGGKGNEQFF.